This passage covers 24 T cell receptor beta chains from one sample sequenced in a study of regulatory and conventional T cells in RAG deficiency. The method was immunoSEQ multiplex PCR; TCRdb's version includes in-frame clones alone and lacks a portion of them. Among approximately 21,000 clones listed, approximately 95% were seen once. Conventional CD4+ T cells were sorted from blood as CD25-low CD127-high cells. The data also belong to a second study, concerning regulatory T cells. From that second work: Primers: 52 TRBV forward and 13 TRBJ reverse.

Input material: CD25- CD4+ T cells sorted from blood. These receptors originate from a human donor in good health.

The chain uses TRBV14 and TRBJ2-7; 8 bases agree with TRBD1. The trim removed 1 base at V and 7 bases at J, leaving 9 bases unmatched. Germline V lookup: CDR1 SGHDN, CDR2 FVKESK. This CDR3 contains 15 residues. CDR3 coding DNA: TGTGCCAGCAGCCAAGTACCCAGGGGGCGTTGGGAGCAGTACTTC. Its protein product is CASSQVPRGRWEQYF.

V is TRBV18 and J is TRBJ2-3; 7 bases map to TRBD2. The CDR3 has 17 residues. With 4 bases clipped from V and 1 base from J, the junction kept 11 bases outside the gene matches. Per the germline V gene, CDR1 is KGHSH and CDR2 is LQKENI. CDR3: CASSRFGGGEGTDTQYF. Written as DNA, the CDR3 is TGTGCCAGCTCACGCTTTGGCGGGGGAGAGGGCACAGATACGCAGTATTTT. The full variable domain, with the rest looked up from reference TRBV18 and TRBJ2-3, is NAGVMQNPRHLVRRRGQEARLRCSPMKGHSHVYWYRQLPEEGLKFMVYLQKENIIDESGMPKERFSAEFPKEGPSILRIQQVVRGDSAAYFCASSRFGGGEGTDTQYFGPGTRLTVL.

The V call is TRBV5-6, the J call TRBJ2-1, with a weak D call TRBD1 (6 bases). The germline V gene has CDR1 SGHDT and CDR2 YYEEEE. The length of the CDR3 is 15 residues. V was shortened by 0 bases and J by 2 bases, with 9 bases between the two germline ends. The DNA for the CDR3 is TGTGCCAGCAGCTTGGGGGACAAGACCTACAATGAGCAGTTCTTC. Translated: CASSLGDKTYNEQFF.

V is TRBV7-2 and J is TRBJ1-2; no clear D. The germline V gene encodes CDR1 SGHTA and CDR2 FQGNSA. V lost 1 base and J lost 4, with 13 bases in between. There are 15 residues in the CDR3. CDR3 sequence reads: CASSLGPISSYGYTF. CDR3 sequence (DNA): TGTGCCAGCAGCTTAGGCCCCATATCTAGCTATGGCTACACCTTC.

This clone was recorded once. Other DNA sequences in the sample encode the same CDR3. The chain carries TRBV19 and TRBJ1-6; the D gene is possibly TRBD1 (5 bases). V was cut by 6 bases and J by 4 bases, with 22 bases left in between. Germline CDR1 reads LNHDA; CDR2 reads SQIVND (reference sequence). The CDR3 contains 18 residues. The CDR3 protein is CASSPQKGVKLYNSPLHF. CDR3 DNA: TGTGCCAGTAGCCCACAAAAAGGGGTTAAGCTGTATAATTCACCCCTCCACTTT.

This chain connects TRBV5-5 to TRBJ1-4, with D hard to call. This CDR3 is built from 15 residues. Trimming cost V 1 base and J 8 bases, with 15 bases left between them. Looked up from germline, CDR1 is SGHKS and CDR2 is YYEKEE (reference sequence). The DNA for the CDR3 is TGTGCCAGCAGCTTGTTACGGACGGGAGGCGAAAAACTGTTTTTT. This codes for CASSLLRTGGEKLFF.

The chain links TRBV6-5 to TRBJ1-6; 11 bases map to TRBD1. Per germline, CDR1 MNHEY and CDR2 SVGAGI. CDR3 size: 15 residues. Trimming at V came to 4 bases and at J to 7 bases, leaving 3 bases not matched to a gene. The CDR3 region is CASSFRTGGNSPLHF. DNA of the CDR3: TGTGCCAGCAGTTTCCGGACAGGGGGCAATTCACCCCTCCACTTT.

The chain couples TRBV11-2 to TRBJ2-3; TRBD1 might be the D (6 bases). V lost 1 base and J lost 6, with 14 bases in between. This CDR3 is 15 amino acids long. CDR1 is SGHAT, CDR2 FQNNGV, per germline. The CDR3 DNA sequence: TGTGCCAGCAGCTTAGGGGGCTATGGGGGCGATACGCAGTATTTT. Translated, it gives CASSLGGYGGDTQYF.

V gene TRBV6-5 combines with J gene TRBJ2-5; D perhaps matches TRBD1 (6 bases). Trimming pared 2 bases from V and 2 bases from J, leaving 12 bases between. Germline lookup yields CDR1 MNHEY and CDR2 SVGAGI. The CDR3 extends over 15 amino acids. This chain's CDR3 is CASSYRQAFQETQYF. CDR3 in DNA: TGTGCCAGCAGTTACCGACAGGCCTTTCAAGAGACCCAGTACTTC.

The gene calls are TRBV27 and TRBJ1-5; a weak D match, TRBD1 (5 bases). The CDR3 contains 14 residues. Deletions cut 2 bases from V and 6 bases from J, with 11 bases between. Germline V lookup: CDR1 MNHEY, CDR2 SMNVEV (reference sequence). DNA for the CDR3: TGTGCCAGCAGTTTAAGGGGTCCGGGTCAGCCCCAGCATTTT. It is translated as CASSLRGPGQPQHF.

The J gene is TRBJ1-2, the V gene TRBV9; no clear D. The CDR3 loop spans 15 amino acids. The V gene lost 7 bases and the J gene lost 1 base, with 17 bases spanning the gap. Germline-derived CDR1 and CDR2 are SGDLS and YYNGEE. The CDR3 reads CASSLNADFNYGYTF. CDR3 bases: TGTGCCAGCTCACTCAACGCAGACTTTAACTATGGCTACACCTTC.

This clone was seen a single time. The chain couples TRBV5-1 to TRBJ1-1; 8 nucleotides match TRBD1. V dropped 5 bases and J dropped 4; count of bases not matched to a gene: 10. The CDR3 has 15 amino acids. Germline loops: CDR1 SGHRS, CDR2 YFSETQ. The CDR3 bases are TGCGCCAGCAGATCCGGACAGGGCTCTGTCACTGAAGCTTTCTTT. Translated, it gives CASRSGQGSVTEAFF. The full variable domain, completed using reference TRBV5-1 and TRBJ1-1, is KAGVTQTPRYLIKTRGQQVTLSCSPISGHRSVSWYQQTPGQGLQFLFEYFSETQRNKGNFPGRFSGRQFSNSRSEMNVSTLELGDSALYLCASRSGQGSVTEAFFGQGTRLTVV.

The chain recombines TRBV7-8 with TRBJ1-1; D remains unclear. The CDR3 length is 15 residues. Germline lookup yields CDR1 SGHVS and CDR2 FQNEAQ. The germline V and J ends were trimmed by 3 bases and 1 base, with 12 bases remaining between them. The CDR3 here is CASSLREAPNTEAFF. In DNA form, the CDR3 reads TGTGCCAGCAGCTTGAGGGAGGCGCCGAACACTGAAGCTTTCTTT.

The V call is TRBV5-6, the J call TRBJ2-5, with D uncertain. This CDR3 has 13 amino acids. Between the trimmed V and J ends, which lost 0 bases and 2 bases, there was a span of 5 bases. Looked up from germline, CDR1 is SGHDT and CDR2 is YYEEEE. CDR3 sequence: CASSLDRQETQYF. The CDR3, as DNA: TGTGCCAGCAGCTTGGACAGACAAGAGACCCAGTACTTC.

This rearrangement joins TRBV28 to TRBJ1-1, with D perhaps TRBD1 (6 bases). The CDR3 contains 17 residues. V was clipped by 3 bases and J by 2 bases, with 19 bases between them. The germline CDR1 and CDR2 sequences are MDHEN and SYDVKM. CDR3 amino acids: CASSLRGYLGRNTEAFF. CDR3 in DNA: TGTGCCAGCAGTTTGAGGGGGTACTTGGGAAGAAACACTGAAGCTTTCTTT.

The chain employs TRBV5-6 and TRBJ2-7, with 10 positions matching TRBD2. Germline V gene lookup returns CDR1 SGHDT and CDR2 YYEEEE. This CDR3 spans 15 amino acids. The junction had 3 bases not matched to a gene; V was cut back by 3 bases and J by 0 bases. CDR3 bases: TGTGCCAGCAGCTCTAGCGGGGGACTCTCCTACGAGCAGTACTTC. Translated: CASSSSGGLSYEQYF.

The chain's CDR3 is CASSEFRANTGELFF. CDR3 coding DNA: TGTGCCAGCAGTGAGTTCAGGGCGAACACCGGGGAGCTGTTTTTT. The rearrangement joins TRBV2 to TRBJ2-2; a possible D gene is TRBD1 (5 bases). With 3 bases removed from V and 0 bases from J, the gap between germline ends came to 8 bases. CDR3 size: 15 residues. Germline CDR1 reads SNHLY; CDR2 reads FYNNEI.

The rearrangement joins TRBV7-9 to TRBJ1-3, with a weak D call TRBD1 (5 bases). The CDR3 has 16 amino acids. Trimming took off 3 bases at V and 3 bases at J, with 15 bases between the two ends. Germline V gene lookup returns CDR1 SEHNR and CDR2 FQNEAQ (reference sequence). The CDR3 sequence is CASSFSEGAHGNTIYF. The CDR3 nucleotides are TGTGCCAGCAGCTTTTCGGAAGGGGCGCATGGAAACACCATATATTTT.

This sequence joins TRBV28 and TRBJ1-2; 9 nucleotides align to TRBD1. The CDR3 is made up of 16 amino acids. Germline CDR1 and CDR2: MDHEN and SYDVKM. V shed 3 bases, J shed 4 bases, and the junction held 9 bases outside the gene matches. The DNA for the CDR3 is TGTGCCAGCAGTTTCCTAGGACAGGGGCAATTCTATGGCTACACCTTC. It codes for CASSFLGQGQFYGYTF.

The chain carries TRBV6-5 and TRBJ1-1; D gene unclear. The germline CDR1 and CDR2 sequences are MNHEY and SVGAGI. The CDR3 covers 14 residues. V lost 6 bases and J lost 7, with 18 bases in between. CDR3 loop: CASSDGPTMIEAFF. The CDR3 DNA reads as TGTGCCAGCAGCGATGGGCCGACGATGATTGAAGCTTTCTTT.

This chain links TRBV4-1 with TRBJ1-1; the D gene is possibly TRBD1 (5 bases). Germline loops: CDR1 MGHRA, CDR2 YSYEKL. Trimming took 0 bases from V and 5 from J, leaving 19 bases between them. CDR3 length equals 17 residues. The CDR3 here is CASSQDYGLGGGTEAFF. CDR3 nucleotides: TGCGCCAGCAGCCAAGATTATGGGCTCGGGGGAGGGACTGAAGCTTTCTTT.

V and J are TRBV4-2 and TRBJ1-4, with 10 positions matching TRBD1. CDR3 size: 16 residues. In germline, CDR1 is LGHNA, CDR2 YNFKEQ. V dropped 6 bases and J dropped 1; count of bases not matched to a gene: 5. The CDR3 DNA is TGTGCCAGCAGGGCCGACAGGGGGCAAACTAATGAAAAACTGTTTTTT. This encodes CASRADRGQTNEKLFF.

This clone was recorded once. The chain carries TRBV28 and TRBJ1-1; TRBD1 is a possible D gene (6 bases). Per the germline V gene, CDR1 is MDHEN and CDR2 is SYDVKM. The CDR3 contains 14 residues. V was clipped by 2 bases and J by 3 bases, with 10 bases between them. DNA of the CDR3: TGTGCCAGCAGTTTACTACAGGGACACACTGAAGCTTTCTTT. This encodes CASSLLQGHTEAFF. Full variable domain (missing parts from reference TRBV28 and TRBJ1-1): DVKVTQSSRYLVKRTGEKVFLECVQDMDHENMFWYRQDPGLGLRLIYFSYDVKMKEKGDIPEGYSVSREKKERFSLILESASTNQTSMYLCASSLLQGHTEAFFGQGTRLTVV.

The V gene is TRBV11-3, the J gene TRBJ2-7; a weak D match, TRBD2 (6 bases). CDR3 length equals 12 residues. Deletions cut 0 bases from V and 6 bases from J, with 6 bases between. Per the germline V gene, CDR1 is SGHNT and CDR2 is YENEEA. As DNA, the CDR3 is TGTGCCAGCAGCTTAGAGGGAGGCGAGCAGTACTTC. The encoded protein is CASSLEGGEQYF. Drawing the rest from reference TRBV11-3 and TRBJ2-7, the complete variable domain is EAGVVQSPRYKIIEKKQPVAFWCNPISGHNTLYWYLQNLGQGPELLIRYENEEAVDDSQLPKDRFSAERLKGVDSTLKIQPAELGDSAVYLCASSLEGGEQYFGPGTRLTVT.